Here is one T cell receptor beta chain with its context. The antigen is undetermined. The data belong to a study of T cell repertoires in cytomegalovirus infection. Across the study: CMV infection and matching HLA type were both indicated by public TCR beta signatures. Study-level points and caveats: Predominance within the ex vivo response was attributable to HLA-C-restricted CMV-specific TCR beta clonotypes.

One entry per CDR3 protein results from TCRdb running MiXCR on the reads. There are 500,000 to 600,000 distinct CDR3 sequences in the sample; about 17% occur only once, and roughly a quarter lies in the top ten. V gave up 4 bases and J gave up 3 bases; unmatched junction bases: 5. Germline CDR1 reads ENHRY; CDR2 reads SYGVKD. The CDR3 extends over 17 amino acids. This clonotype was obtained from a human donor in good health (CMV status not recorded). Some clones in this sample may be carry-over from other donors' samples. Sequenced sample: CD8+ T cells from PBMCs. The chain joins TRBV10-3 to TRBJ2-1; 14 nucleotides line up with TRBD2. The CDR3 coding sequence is TGTGCCATCAGTGGCGGGACTAGCGGGGGAGTCTACAATGAGCAGTTCTTC. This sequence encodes CAISGGTSGGVYNEQFF.